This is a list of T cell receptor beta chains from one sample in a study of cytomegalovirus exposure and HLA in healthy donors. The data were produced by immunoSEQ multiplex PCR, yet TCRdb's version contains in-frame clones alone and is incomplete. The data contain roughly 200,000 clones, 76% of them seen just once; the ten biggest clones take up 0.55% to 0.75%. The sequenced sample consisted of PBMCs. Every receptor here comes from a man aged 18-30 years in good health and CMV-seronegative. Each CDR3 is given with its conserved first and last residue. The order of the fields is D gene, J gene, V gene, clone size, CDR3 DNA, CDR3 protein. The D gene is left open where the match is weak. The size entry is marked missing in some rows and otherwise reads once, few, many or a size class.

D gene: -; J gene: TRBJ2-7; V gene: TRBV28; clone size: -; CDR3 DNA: TGTGCCAGCGCGGTCATTGGGTACGAGCAGTACTTC; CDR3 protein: CASAVIGYEQYF
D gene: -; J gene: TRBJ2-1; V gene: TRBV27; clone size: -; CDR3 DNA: TGTGCCAGCAGTTACCTGGGGGCATACCTCGACGAGCAGTTCTTC; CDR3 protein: CASSYLGAYLDEQFF
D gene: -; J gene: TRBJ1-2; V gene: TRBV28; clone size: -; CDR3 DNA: TGTGCCAGCAGTTCCGAGACATCGACTAACTATGGCTACACCTTC; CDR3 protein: CASSSETSTNYGYTF
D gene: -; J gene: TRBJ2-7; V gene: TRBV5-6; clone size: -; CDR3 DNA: TGTGCCAGCAGCAACACTGAGGACAAAATACTCTTC; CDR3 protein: CASSNTEDKILF
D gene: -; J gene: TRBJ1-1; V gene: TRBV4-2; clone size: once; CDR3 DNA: TGTGCCAGCAGCCAAGATGACGCGGGCACTGAAGCTTTCTTT; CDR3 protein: CASSQDDAGTEAFF
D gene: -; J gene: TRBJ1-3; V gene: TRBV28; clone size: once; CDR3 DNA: TGTGCCAGCGGTATTAGCTCTGGAAACACCATATATTTT; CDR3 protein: CASGISSGNTIYF
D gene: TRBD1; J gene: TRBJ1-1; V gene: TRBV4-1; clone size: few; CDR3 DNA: TGCGCCAGCAGCCGATCTCCCGGGACAGGGAACACTGAAGCTTTCTTT; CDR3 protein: CASSRSPGTGNTEAFF
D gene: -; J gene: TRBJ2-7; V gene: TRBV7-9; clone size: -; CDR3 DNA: TGTGCCAGCAGTCTAACAGGGAACTACGAGCAGTACTTC; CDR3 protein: CASSLTGNYEQYF
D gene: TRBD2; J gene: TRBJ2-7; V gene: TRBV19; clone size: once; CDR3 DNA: TGTGCCAGTAGTATGGGACTAGCCGTGAAGTACTTC; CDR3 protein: CASSMGLAVKYF
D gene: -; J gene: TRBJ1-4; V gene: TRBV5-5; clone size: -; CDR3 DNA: TGTGCCAGCAGCTTGATCGGGGGGATTAATGAAAAACTGTTTTTT; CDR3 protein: CASSLIGGINEKLFF
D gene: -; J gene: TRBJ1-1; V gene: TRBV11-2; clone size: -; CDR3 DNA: TGTGCCAGCAGCCTTGACAGGACGGACACTGAAGCTTTCTTT; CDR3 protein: CASSLDRTDTEAFF
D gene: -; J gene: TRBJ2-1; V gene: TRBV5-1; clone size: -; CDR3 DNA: TGCGCCAGCAGCTTGTCTCCAGGGAACAATGAGCAGTTCTTC; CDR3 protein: CASSLSPGNNEQFF
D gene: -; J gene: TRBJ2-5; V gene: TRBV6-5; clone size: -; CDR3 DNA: TGTGCCAGCAGTTTGTTCGGGTCGGCTCAAGAGACCCAGTACTTC; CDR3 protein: CASSLFGSAQETQYF
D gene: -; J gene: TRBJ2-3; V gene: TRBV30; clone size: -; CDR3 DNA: TGTGCCTCCTCCAGGGAGGGGGGCACAGATACGCAGTATTTT; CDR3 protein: CASSREGGTDTQYF
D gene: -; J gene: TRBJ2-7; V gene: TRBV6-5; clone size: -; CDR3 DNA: TGTGCCAGCAGTCCGCGGCAGGGCGGTACCTACGAGCAGTACTTC; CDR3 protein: CASSPRQGGTYEQYF
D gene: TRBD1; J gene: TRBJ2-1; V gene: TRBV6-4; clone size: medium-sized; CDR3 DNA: TGTGCCAGCAGTGACAGGGGGCACAATGAGCAGTTCTTC; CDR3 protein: CASSDRGHNEQFF
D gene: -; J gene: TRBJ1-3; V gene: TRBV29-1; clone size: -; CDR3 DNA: TGCAGCGTTGTCGGGGGGGCGTTCGGAAACACCATATATTTT; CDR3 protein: CSVVGGAFGNTIYF